These T cell receptor beta chains were read from a single sample in a study of OX40 agonist ivuxolimab in advanced cancers. The repertoire was sequenced with immunoSEQ multiplex PCR; TCRdb's copy has only in-frame clones and lacks some. This table holds 55,000 to 70,000 clones, about 85% found once. Material: CD4+ or CD8+ T cells sorted from blood, obtained in a trial of the OX40 agonist ivuxolimab. Receptor source: an adult with an advanced solid tumor such as melanoma, head and neck, liver or kidney cancer. Both conserved end residues are part of each CDR3. The order of the fields is J gene, D gene, V gene, clone size, CDR3 protein, CDR3 DNA. The D gene is left open where the match is weak. The size entry is marked missing in some rows and otherwise reads once, few, many or a size class.

>TRBJ2-3|TRBD2|TRBV9|-
CASSVGSSGTVTDTQYF
TGTGCCAGCAGCGTAGGATCTAGCGGGACCGTCACAGATACGCAGTATTTT
>TRBJ2-5|-|TRBV28|-
CASSSGKETQYF
TGTGCCAGCAGTTCGGGTAAAGAGACCCAGTACTTC
>TRBJ2-7|-|TRBV7-9|-
CASSNLRDSKWGQYF
TGTGCCAGCAGCAACCTCCGGGACTCTAAATGGGGGCAGTACTTC
>TRBJ2-1|-|TRBV29-1|-
CSAPASGVEQFF
TGCAGCGCCCCCGCTTCGGGAGTTGAGCAGTTCTTC
>TRBJ2-7|-|TRBV28|-
CASSWTGTPPAFAYEQYF
TGTGCCAGCAGTTGGACGGGGACCCCTCCAGCGTTCGCCTACGAGCAGTACTTC
>TRBJ2-1|TRBD2|TRBV14|-
CASSPTSGADNEQFF
TGTGCCAGCAGCCCTACTAGCGGAGCTGACAATGAGCAGTTCTTC
>TRBJ1-2|-|TRBV6-5|-
CASSLDSTGGYTF
TGTGCCAGCAGTTTGGACAGCACCGGTGGCTACACCTTC
>TRBJ1-1|TRBD1|TRBV18|-
CASSPGTGGFSEAFF
TGTGCCAGCTCTCCCGGGACAGGGGGTTTTTCTGAAGCTTTCTTT
>TRBJ1-5|TRBD1|TRBV16|-
CASSRGQGNQPQHF
TGTGCCAGCAGCCGGGGACAGGGTAATCAGCCCCAGCATTTT
>TRBJ2-2|-|TRBV19|once
CATTPWAMGGELFF
TGTGCCACTACCCCGTGGGCGATGGGCGGGGAGCTGTTTTTT
>TRBJ2-7|-|TRBV7-2|-
CASSLDPGAYEQYF
TGTGCCAGCAGCTTAGACCCAGGAGCCTACGAGCAGTACTTC
>TRBJ2-2|-|TRBV5-1|-
CASEASPGQDTGELFF
TGCGCCAGCGAGGCCAGCCCAGGGCAGGACACCGGGGAGCTGTTTTTT
>TRBJ2-1|TRBD1|TRBV6-5|-
CASSTTGEVQGEQFF
TGTGCCAGCAGCACGACAGGGGAAGTTCAGGGCGAGCAGTTCTTC
>TRBJ2-1|TRBD2|TRBV5-1|-
CASSLEPSGVTYNEQFF
TGCGCCAGCAGCTTGGAACCTAGCGGGGTCACGTACAATGAGCAGTTCTTC
>TRBJ2-5|-|TRBV21-1|-
CASSKGGRVETQYF
TGTGCCAGCAGCAAAGGAGGCAGGGTTGAGACCCAGTACTTC
>TRBJ1-3|-|TRBV25-1|-
CASSAPTGLSGNTIYF
TGTGCCAGCAGTGCCCCTACGGGGCTGTCTGGAAACACCATATATTTT
>TRBJ1-2|-|TRBV28|-
CASSPLGPQGGYTF
TGTGCCAGCAGCCCCCTCGGGCCTCAGGGGGGCTACACCTTC
>TRBJ2-3|TRBD2|TRBV6-6|-
CASRGLVASTDTQYF
TGTGCCAGCAGGGGACTAGTTGCTAGCACAGATACGCAGTATTTT
>TRBJ2-3|-|TRBV6-6|-
CASSLYGGSTDTQYF
TGTGCCAGCAGCCTCTACGGCGGTAGCACAGATACGCAGTATTTT
>TRBJ2-3|TRBD2|TRBV7-3|-
CASSASPREALTDTQYF
TGTGCCAGCAGCGCCAGCCCCCGGGAGGCCCTCACAGATACGCAGTATTTT
>TRBJ2-3|-|TRBV27|-
CASSYGAGRTQYF
TGTGCCAGCAGTTACGGGGCGGGGCGGACGCAGTATTTT
>TRBJ2-7|-|TRBV7-8|-
CASSLGTSTYEQYF
TGTGCCAGCAGCTTGGGGACTTCTACCTACGAGCAGTACTTC
>TRBJ2-1|-|TRBV21-1|-
CASRNEQFF
TGTGCCAGCAGAAATGAGCAGTTCTTC
>TRBJ2-3|-|TRBV19|once
CASSTRTEFTDTQYF
TGTGCCAGTAGTACTCGGACCGAATTCACAGATACGCAGTATTTT
>TRBJ2-1|-|TRBV7-3|-
CASSLTVDYNEQFF
TGTGCCAGCAGCTTAACAGTCGACTACAATGAGCAGTTCTTC